A single T cell receptor beta chain is shown here with its context. The antigen remains unidentified. A single record per CDR3 protein comes from TCRdb applying MiXCR to the RT-PCR reads. The data contain a few hundred thousand distinct CDR3 sequences, approximately 23% of them singletons. The data derive from a study of response to subunit inactivated influenza vaccine. Germline CDR1 reads DFQATT; CDR2 reads SNEGSKA (reference sequence). V gave up 0 bases and J gave up 8 bases, with 14 bases separating them. This CDR3 spans 14 amino acids. Regarding the study as a whole: With each seasonal influenza vaccination, the authors suggested, few new T cells are recruited.

This receptor was identified in a man aged 45-69 years who received an inactivated influenza vaccine. Sequencing was performed on PBMCs from blood, taken approximately 20 months after vaccination. The chain employs TRBV20-1 and TRBJ2-1; D is perhaps TRBD1 (8 bases). CDR3 in amino acids: CSARDFTGGDEQFF. The CDR3 nucleotides are TGCAGTGCTAGAGATTTTACAGGGGGGGATGAGCAGTTCTTC.